This note documents a single T cell receptor beta chain sequence. Its antigen is currently unknown. The sample originates from a study of T cells after yellow fever vaccination. Across the whole study: With SMART-Seq v4 Ultra Low Input, the fractions containing low cell numbers were prepared.

V trimming: 6 bases; J trimming: 3 bases; junction bases outside the gene matches: 8. The CDR3 length is 14 residues. Germline-derived CDR1 and CDR2 are MNHEY and SVGAGI. General observations from the study: Some clonotypes, a small share, were shared between CD4 and CD8 compartments. Within FACS-sorted repertoires, abundant clonotypes contaminating from the bulk population could be present. Primary-vaccination clones mostly resurfaced post-booster (nearly 97% CD4, under 90% CD8).

TCRdb itself ran the 5' RACE reads through MiXCR, one entry per CDR3 protein. The sample shows about 580,000 distinct CDR3 sequences, roughly a sixth of them seen only once. The V gene is TRBV6-5, the J gene TRBJ2-7, with 7 bases fitting TRBD1. The origin of this receptor is a man aged 18 to 30 who received the YFV17D yellow fever vaccine. Here the sequenced sample was PBMCs, taken less than 6 days after the first yellow fever vaccination. CDR3 coding DNA: TGTGCCAGCAGGTACAGGGGAAGGGACTACGAGCAGTACTTC. The encoded protein is CASRYRGRDYEQYF.